This entry lists 31 T cell receptor beta chains sequenced from one sample in a study of cytomegalovirus exposure and HLA in healthy donors. Primers: 60 Vbeta forward and 13 Jbeta reverse. Sequenced by immunoSEQ multiplex PCR; TCRdb stores in-frame clones only, minus some. The sample has 25,000 to 30,000 clones. Sequencing was carried out using PBMCs. Receptor source: a man between 25 and 39 years old in good health and CMV-seronegative.

This chain links TRBV11-2 with TRBJ2-2; 9 bases line up with TRBD1. Germline CDR1 is SGHAT and CDR2 is FQNNGV. The CDR3 is made up of 15 amino acids. Trimming cost V 4 bases and J 6 bases; bases outside gene matches: 6. The CDR3 sequence: CASSSGTGISGELFF. In nucleotides, the CDR3 is TGTGCCAGCAGCTCCGGGACAGGGATTTCCGGGGAGCTGTTTTTT.

V and J are TRBV4-2 and TRBJ1-1, with D possibly being TRBD1 (6 bases). CDR1 is LGHNA, CDR2 YNFKEQ, per germline. The V end lost 0 bases, the J end lost 7 bases, and 21 bases lay between the germline ends. This CDR3 contains 17 residues. The CDR3 DNA reads as TGTGCCAGCAGCCAAGAACTGTCGGGGCGAGGGGGAGTTGAAGCTTTCTTT. This sequence encodes CASSQELSGRGGVEAFF.

The chain has TRBV10-3 and TRBJ1-2; 8 bases match TRBD1. After removal of 2 bases from V and 9 bases from J, the junction contained 11 bases not matched to a gene. In germline, CDR1 is ENHRY, CDR2 SYGVKD. This CDR3 has 15 amino acids. The CDR3 here is CAISENWQGAGSYTF. Here the CDR3 DNA reads TGTGCCATCAGTGAGAATTGGCAGGGGGCGGGTAGCTACACCTTC.

The chain carries TRBV6-1 and TRBJ2-1; possible D gene TRBD1, 5 bases. The CDR3 has 14 residues. Trimming stripped 5 bases from V and 5 bases from J, with 13 bases between. Per the germline V gene, CDR1 is MNHNS and CDR2 is SASEGT. CDR3 bases: TGTGCCAGCAGTCTGGACCAGGGCCACAATGAGCAGTTCTTC. Protein product: CASSLDQGHNEQFF.

The chain is built from TRBV28 and TRBJ1-1; D remains ambiguous. V dropped 1 base and J dropped 1 base, with 7 bases sitting between them. CDR1 is MDHEN, CDR2 SYDVKM, per germline. CDR3 length: 14 residues. The CDR3 loop is CASSLFGGNTEAFF. CDR3 DNA sequence: TGTGCCAGCAGTTTATTTGGAGGGAACACTGAAGCTTTCTTT.

The genes are TRBV27 and TRBJ1-1; D unclear. There are 14 residues in the CDR3. V was shortened by 0 bases and J by 7 bases, with 12 bases between the two germline ends. CDR1 is MNHEY, CDR2 SMNVEV, per germline (reference sequence). The CDR3 sequence is CASSLSSGRYEAFF. CDR3 DNA sequence: TGTGCCAGCAGTTTATCGAGTGGGCGCTATGAAGCTTTCTTT.

V is TRBV20-1 and J is TRBJ2-7; 10 bases agree with TRBD2. CDR1 is DFQATT, CDR2 SNEGSKA, per germline (reference sequence). This CDR3 spans 11 amino acids. CDR3 region: CSLAGDYEQYF. For the CDR3, the DNA is TGCAGCCTAGCGGGAGACTACGAGCAGTACTTC.

This sequence joins TRBV21-1 and TRBJ2-1; TRBD1, the table's D call, was not compared with the DNA. TRBV21-1 is described as a pseudogene. The CDR3 covers 16 residues. CDR3 sequence: CASSKVWTASYNEQFF. The CDR3 DNA is TGTGCCAGCAGCAAAGTATGGACAGCCTCCTACAATGAGCAGTTCTTC.

The chain employs TRBV7-2 and TRBJ2-7; 11 positions agree with TRBD1. The V gene end was trimmed by 3 bases and the J gene end by 3 bases; junction bases not matched to a gene: 4. Germline CDR1 SGHTA, CDR2 FQGNSA. This CDR3 has 15 amino acids. The CDR3 DNA sequence: TGTGCCAGCAGCTTCTCCGGGACAGGGGGCTACGAGCAGTACTTC. Its protein is CASSFSGTGGYEQYF.

The CDR3 here is CASSLVGASQPQHF. The CDR3 DNA sequence: TGTGCCAGCAGTTTAGTGGGGGCGAGTCAGCCCCAGCATTTT. The chain joins TRBV27 to TRBJ1-5; a possible D gene is TRBD1 (6 bases). With 2 bases removed from V and 6 bases from J, the gap between germline ends came to 11 bases. This CDR3 comprises 14 residues. Germline V CDR1 and CDR2: MNHEY, SMNVEV (reference sequence).

This chain connects TRBV18 to TRBJ2-3; D may be TRBD2 (7 bases). CDR1 is KGHSH and CDR2 is LQKENI in the germline V gene. The CDR3 is made up of 17 amino acids. Trimming took off 2 bases at V and 0 bases at J, with 15 bases between the two ends. The CDR3 nucleotides read TGTGCCAGCTCACCAAATTCCGGGGGGCATAGCACAGATACGCAGTATTTT. As protein: CASSPNSGGHSTDTQYF.

The rearrangement joins TRBV5-1 to TRBJ1-1; tentative D call: TRBD1 (5 bases). This CDR3 contains 14 residues. V was cut by 3 bases and J by 2 bases, with 11 bases left in between. Per germline, CDR1 SGHRS and CDR2 YFSETQ. The CDR3 loop reads CASSYRQINTEAFF. As DNA, the CDR3 is TGCGCCAGCAGCTATCGACAGATCAACACTGAAGCTTTCTTT.

The chain combines TRBV18 with TRBJ2-1; 12 positions agree with TRBD2. The CDR3 loop spans 18 amino acids. Germline assignment: CDR1 KGHSH and CDR2 LQKENI. V lost 3 bases to trimming and J lost 0 bases; unmatched junction nucleotides: 6. The DNA for the CDR3 is TGTGCCAGCTCACCGCGACTAGCGGGGGTCTCCTCCTACAATGAGCAGTTCTTC. It translates to CASSPRLAGVSSYNEQFF.

V gene TRBV19 combines with J gene TRBJ1-2; TRBD1 is a possible D gene (5 bases). This CDR3 spans 17 amino acids. Germline values: CDR1 LNHDA, CDR2 SQIVND (reference sequence). With 7 bases removed from V and 3 bases from J, the gap between germline ends came to 24 bases. The CDR3 sequence is CASTLSPGGGVYYGYTF. The CDR3 DNA reads as TGTGCCAGTACCCTCTCCCCCGGGGGTGGAGTATACTATGGCTACACCTTC. The full variable domain, rest sourced from reference TRBV19 and TRBJ1-2, is DGGITQSPKYLFRKEGQNVTLSCEQNLNHDAMYWYRQDPGQGLRLIYYSQIVNDFQKGDIAEGYSVSREKKESFPLTVTSAQKNPTAFYLCASTLSPGGGVYYGYTFGSGTRLTVV.

The chain links TRBV13 to TRBJ2-3, with TRBD1 matching over 7 bases. The V segment lost 2 bases and the J segment 5 bases; nucleotides outside the gene matches: 7. CDR1 is PRHDT, CDR2 FYEKMQ, per germline (reference sequence). The CDR3 extends over 15 amino acids. CDR3 sequence: CASSLRQGERDTQYF. CDR3 in DNA: TGTGCCAGCAGCTTAAGGCAGGGGGAACGAGATACGCAGTATTTT.

This chain connects TRBV6-6 to TRBJ2-3; 8 bases are shared with TRBD1. The CDR3 spans 14 residues. Per germline, CDR1 MNHNY and CDR2 SVGAGI (reference sequence). J was trimmed by 2 bases and V by 7 bases; bases with no gene match: 5. The CDR3 DNA reads TGTGCCAGCACCGAGGGACAGGTCACAGATACGCAGTATTTT. This codes for CASTEGQVTDTQYF.

The gene calls are TRBV6-1 and TRBJ1-5; 10 nucleotides match TRBD1. CDR3 length: 14 amino acids. Trimming removed 8 bases from V and 7 bases from J; junction bases left unmatched: 8. Germline assignment: CDR1 MNHNS and CDR2 SASEGT. The CDR3 bases are TGTGCCAGCCGTTGGGACAGGGGTGTACAGCCCCAGCATTTT. Translated: CASRWDRGVQPQHF.

The chain uses TRBV11-2 and TRBJ1-2; TRBD1 agrees at 9 bases. Losses at the gene ends were 4 bases for V and 2 bases for J; bases not matched to a gene: 8. This CDR3 comprises 16 residues. Germline CDR1 and CDR2: SGHAT and FQNNGV. This CDR3 reads CASSSGTGNGNYGYTF. The CDR3 DNA follows: TGTGCCAGCAGCTCGGGGACAGGGAATGGGAACTATGGCTACACCTTC.

The J gene is TRBJ2-2, the V gene TRBV6-4, with D possibly TRBD1 on 6 matching bases. The CDR3 covers 15 residues. The V end lost 0 bases, the J end lost 2 bases, and 7 bases lay between the germline ends. The germline V gene encodes CDR1 MRHNA and CDR2 SNTAGT. The CDR3 DNA reads TGTGCCAGCAGTGACTCGGGGACAAACACCGGGGAGCTGTTTTTT. Encoded protein: CASSDSGTNTGELFF.

This chain joins TRBV7-2 and TRBJ2-2, with TRBD2 identical over 8 bases. This CDR3 spans 16 amino acids. J was trimmed by 3 bases and V by 3 bases; bases with no gene match: 6. CDR1 is SGHTA, CDR2 FQGNSA, per germline. The CDR3 bases are TGTGCCAGCAGCTTCATGACGGGGGGGGACACCGGGGAGCTGTTTTTT. Encoded protein: CASSFMTGGDTGELFF.

V gene TRBV2 combines with J gene TRBJ2-7, with D possibly TRBD2 on 6 matching bases. CDR3 length: 13 amino acids. In germline, CDR1 is SNHLY, CDR2 FYNNEI. V gave up 10 bases and J gave up 5 bases, with 18 bases separating them. CDR3 sequence: CATQRGPGDEQYF. DNA of the CDR3: TGTGCCACCCAACGGGGCCCGGGGGACGAGCAGTACTTC.

The chain recombines TRBV5-8 with TRBJ1-3, with D possibly TRBD1 on 5 matching bases. CDR1 SGHTS and CDR2 YDEGEE come from the germline V gene. This CDR3 comprises 14 residues. Trimming removed 4 bases from V and 4 bases from J, with 12 bases in between. This CDR3 reads CASSPGFYGNTIYF. CDR3 DNA: TGTGCCAGCAGCCCAGGGTTTTACGGAAACACCATATATTTT. The whole variable domain, filled in from reference TRBV5-8 and TRBJ1-3, reads EAGVTQSPTHLIKTRGQQATLRCSPISGHTSVYWYQQALGLGLQFLLWYDEGEERNRGNFPPRFSGRQFPNYSSELNVNALELEDSALYLCASSPGFYGNTIYFGEGSWLTVV.

The chain links TRBV5-6 to TRBJ2-3; weak D call: TRBD1 (6 bases). V was trimmed by 2 bases and J by 4 bases, leaving 11 bases between them. CDR3 length equals 14 residues. Germline V gene data show CDR1 as SGHDT and CDR2 as YYEEEE. The CDR3 DNA sequence: TGTGCCAGCAGCTTCCAGGGGTATGCAGATACGCAGTATTTT. It encodes CASSFQGYADTQYF.

This chain joins TRBV7-2 and TRBJ2-3; a possible D gene is TRBD2 (5 bases). Trimming took 5 bases from V and 6 from J, leaving 15 bases between them. Germline V CDR1 and CDR2: SGHTA, FQGNSA. The CDR3 length is 14 residues. CDR3 in amino acids: CASSPTSYLDTQYF. The CDR3 nucleotides read TGTGCCAGCAGCCCCACTAGTTATCTCGATACGCAGTATTTT.

This chain connects TRBV11-2 to TRBJ2-3, with D perhaps TRBD2 (5 bases). Germline-derived CDR1 and CDR2 are SGHAT and FQNNGV. V was cut by 2 bases and J by 1 base, with 16 bases left in between. The CDR3 consists of 17 residues. The CDR3 sequence: CASSLTPRAGGTDTQYF. As DNA, the CDR3 is TGTGCCAGCAGCTTAACCCCGAGAGCCGGGGGCACAGATACGCAGTATTTT.

The gene calls are TRBV5-1 and TRBJ1-2; D is possibly TRBD1 (5 bases). This CDR3 has 13 amino acids. Trimming stripped 0 bases from V and 2 bases from J, with 5 bases between. Germline assignment: CDR1 SGHRS and CDR2 YFSETQ. CDR3 nucleotides: TGCGCCAGCAGCTTGGACAGGAACTATGGCTACACCTTC. This codes for CASSLDRNYGYTF.

V is TRBV7-2 and J is TRBJ2-7; 8 nucleotides align to TRBD1. The CDR3 runs to 21 residues. Looked up from germline, CDR1 is SGHTA and CDR2 is FQGNSA. V trimming: 0 bases; J trimming: 1 base; junction bases outside the gene matches: 20. In DNA, the CDR3 is TGTGCCAGCAGCTTAGCGCTAGGTCACAGGGGGAAGTTTGGTATTTCCTACGAGCAGTACTTC. Encoded protein: CASSLALGHRGKFGISYEQYF.

This chain links TRBV10-3 with TRBJ1-5; possibly TRBD1 for D (6 bases). CDR3 size: 15 residues. Germline V gene data show CDR1 as ENHRY and CDR2 as SYGVKD. The V and J ends lost 6 bases and 4 bases respectively, with 16 bases between them. The chain's CDR3 is CAISDETGRNQPQHF. CDR3 DNA sequence: TGTGCCATCAGCGACGAGACAGGCCGAAATCAGCCCCAGCATTTT.

The chain couples TRBV7-9 to TRBJ2-2; D unclear. Trimming pared 5 bases from V and 6 bases from J, leaving 13 bases between. Looked up from germline, CDR1 is SEHNR and CDR2 is FQNEAQ (reference sequence). The CDR3 extends over 14 amino acids. As DNA, the CDR3 is TGTGCCAGCAGCCACACGCGGAGAGCCGGGGAGCTGTTTTTT. Its translation is CASSHTRRAGELFF. Looking up the rest from reference TRBV7-9 and TRBJ2-2 gives the full variable domain: DTGVSQNPRHKITKRGQNVTFRCDPISEHNRLYWYRQTLGQGPEFLTYFQNEAQLEKSRLLSDRFSAERPKGSFSTLEIQRTEQGDSAMYLCASSHTRRAGELFFGEGSRLTVL.

CDR3 in DNA: TGTGCCAGCAGAAACAGGGACGGCTACACCTTC. Protein product: CASRNRDGYTF. The rearrangement joins TRBV11-3 to TRBJ1-2, with TRBD1 as a possible D gene (6 bases). Germline CDR1 and CDR2: SGHNT and YENEEA. Trimming stripped 6 bases from V and 8 bases from J, with 10 bases between. The CDR3 is made up of 11 amino acids.

V and J are TRBV7-8 and TRBJ1-2; 9 bases line up with TRBD1. V was clipped by 5 bases and J by 4 bases; unmatched bases: 2. This CDR3 comprises 13 residues. Germline V lookup: CDR1 SGHVS, CDR2 FQNEAQ. CDR3 protein: CASSGTGSYGYTF. The CDR3 coding sequence is TGTGCCAGCAGCGGGACAGGGTCCTATGGCTACACCTTC.